This TCR beta chain was sequenced in a study of regulatory T cells in long-lasting Graves disease. CDR3 length: 15 amino acids. V lost 3 bases to trimming and J lost 4 bases, with 15 bases between them. CDR1 MDHEN and CDR2 SYDVKM come from the germline V gene. According to the study, TCR beta libraries were built with iRepertoire HTBI primers and CDR3-region Arm-PCR. One entry per CDR3 protein results from TCRdb running MiXCR on the multiplex PCR reads. Of 700,000 or so distinct CDR3 sequences listed, around 30% are singletons. Time point here: persistent/refractory GD, antithyroid drugs over 5 years with positive TRAb. RNA extracted from PBMCs served as the sequencing template. This clonotype was found many times.

The source is a female donor with Graves disease. The starting material was peripheral blood mononuclear cells (PBMCs), obtained when the disease was refractory, from a patient treated with antithyroid drugs. The chain recombines TRBV28 with TRBJ1-1; D is possibly TRBD1 (6 bases). This CDR3 is CASSLPGGKSTEAFF. CDR3 nucleotides: TGTGCCAGCAGTTTGCCCGGGGGCAAGAGCACTGAAGCTTTCTTT.